A selection of T cell receptor beta chains follows, all from one sample in a study of blood T cell repertoires in COVID-19. Clones were read by immunoSEQ multiplex PCR, and TCRdb kept only the in-frame ones, dropping some. The sample consists of around 300,000 clones, approximately 92% of them appearing once. Sequenced sample: PBMCs or T cells enriched from blood (not recorded which). Receptors originate from a woman in her 30s who had recovered from COVID-19. CDR3s include the opening cysteine and the closing phenylalanine or tryptophan. The order of the fields is clone size, CDR3 length, D gene, J gene, V gene, CDR3 protein, CDR3 DNA. The D gene is left open where the match is weak. Clone size is shown for a subset of rows, as once, few, many or a class of expanded clone.

>once|14|-|TRBJ1-1|TRBV7-9
CASSLIEGGTEAFF
TGTGCCAGCAGCCTAATTGAGGGCGGCACTGAAGCTTTCTTT
>-|15|-|TRBJ1-2|TRBV4-3
CASSQDWGPEDGYTF
TGCGCCAGCAGCCAAGATTGGGGGCCTGAAGATGGCTACACCTTC
>once|20|TRBD2|TRBJ2-1|TRBV11-2
CASSLERTSGRRRSYNEQFF
TGTGCCAGCAGCTTAGAACGGACTAGCGGGAGACGTAGGTCCTACAATGAGCAGTTCTTC
>-|15|TRBD2|TRBJ2-3|TRBV15
CATRYRRERTDTQYF
TGTGCCACCAGATATAGGCGGGAGCGGACAGATACGCAGTATTTT
>-|15|TRBD1|TRBJ1-3|TRBV5-4
CASSPPTGAGNTIYF
TGTGCCAGCAGCCCGCCGACAGGGGCTGGAAACACCATATATTTT
>few|13|-|TRBJ1-1|TRBV7-9
CASSWTANTEAFF
TGTGCCAGCAGCTGGACTGCCAACACTGAAGCTTTCTTT
>-|15|TRBD1|TRBJ1-2|TRBV7-3
CASSLTPGQGAGYTF
TGTGCCAGCAGCTTAACTCCGGGACAGGGGGCGGGCTACACCTTC
>-|16|-|TRBJ2-7|TRBV6-6
CASSYSNRDKNYEQYF
TGTGCCAGCAGTTACTCGAATCGGGATAAGAACTACGAGCAGTACTTC
>-|15|-|TRBJ1-5|TRBV19
CASSREGYSNQPQHF
TGTGCCAGTTCGAGGGAGGGGTATAGTAATCAGCCCCAGCATTTT
>few|15|TRBD2|TRBJ2-7|TRBV6-5
CASSRPTSGAYEQYF
TGTGCCAGCAGCCGTCCTACTAGCGGGGCTTACGAGCAGTACTTC
>once|15|TRBD2|TRBJ2-7|TRBV28
CASRIGASGSYEQYF
TGTGCCAGCAGGATCGGCGCTAGCGGCTCCTACGAGCAGTACTTC
>few|14|TRBD1|TRBJ1-2|TRBV7-9
CASAPQHSGGGYTF
TGTGCCAGCGCCCCACAGCACTCAGGGGGTGGCTACACCTTC
>-|15|-|TRBJ1-1|TRBV7-3
CASSLGAGGNTEAFF
TGTGCCAGCAGCTTAGGGGCTGGCGGGAACACTGAAGCTTTCTTT
>few|15|TRBD2|TRBJ2-7|TRBV6-2/TRBV6-3
CASSYKSSGGYEQYF
TGTGCCAGCAGTTACAAGTCTAGCGGCGGATACGAGCAGTACTTC
>-|17|TRBD2|TRBJ2-1|TRBV3-1/TRBV3-2
CASSPFLAGLPYNEQFF
TGTGCCAGCAGCCCCTTTCTAGCGGGCCTTCCCTACAATGAGCAGTTCTTC
>-|14|-|TRBJ1-5|TRBV6-5
CASSYIGEGQPQHF
TGTGCCAGCAGTTACATAGGGGAAGGCCAGCCCCAGCATTTT
>-|14|-|TRBJ2-5|TRBV19
CASSIKDSEETQYF
TGTGCCAGTAGTATTAAGGACAGTGAAGAGACCCAGTACTTC
>-|14|TRBD2|TRBJ2-7|TRBV19
CASSMLAGAYEQYF
TGTGCCAGTAGTATGCTAGCGGGAGCGTACGAGCAGTACTTC
>-|14|-|TRBJ2-7|TRBV18
CASSPAGYPYEQYF
TGTGCCAGCTCACCCGCAGGGTACCCCTACGAGCAGTACTTC
>-|13|TRBD2|TRBJ2-7|TRBV27
CASSVLATYEQYF
TGTGCCAGCAGTGTACTAGCGACCTACGAGCAGTACTTC
>-|16|TRBD2|TRBJ2-1|TRBV24-1
CATSDRDYPPHNEQFF
TGTGCCACCAGTGACCGGGACTACCCTCCTCACAATGAGCAGTTCTTC
>-|15|-|TRBJ1-4|TRBV19
CASSITTTTNEKLFF
TGTGCCAGTAGTATTACCACTACAACTAATGAAAAACTGTTTTTT
>-|16|-|TRBJ1-3|TRBV6-6
CASSYGPPPPGNTIYF
TGTGCCAGCAGTTACGGCCCTCCACCGCCTGGAAACACCATATATTTT
>-|11|-|TRBJ1-5|TRBV27
CRNRVDQPQHF
TGTCGTAACAGGGTTGATCAGCCCCAGCATTTT
>-|14|-|TRBJ1-1|TRBV28
CASSLLQANTEAFF
TGTGCCAGCAGTTTATTGCAGGCCAACACTGAAGCTTTCTTT
>-|17|TRBD1|TRBJ1-4|TRBV19
CASSILTGRDSNEKLFF
TGTGCCAGTAGTATATTGACAGGGCGGGACTCAAATGAAAAACTGTTTTTT
>-|14|-|TRBJ2-7|TRBV27
CASAPGTGTHEQYF
TGTGCCAGCGCCCCTGGCACAGGAACCCACGAGCAGTACTTC
>-|16|-|TRBJ2-1|TRBV21-1
CASSTSAGGPLDEQFF
TGTGCCAGCAGCACTTCAGCGGGAGGGCCGCTCGATGAGCAGTTCTTC
>-|14|TRBD1|TRBJ2-2|TRBV19
CASEQGAQAGELFF
TGTGCCAGTGAGCAGGGGGCGCAGGCCGGGGAGCTGTTTTTT
>once|15|TRBD1|TRBJ1-2|TRBV5-6
CASSWDREANYGYTF
TGTGCCAGCAGCTGGGACAGGGAGGCTAACTATGGCTACACCTTC
>-|13|-|TRBJ2-5|TRBV7-9
CASSFKGEETQYF
TGTGCCAGCAGCTTCAAGGGGGAAGAGACCCAGTACTTC
>once|15|TRBD1|TRBJ2-1|TRBV24-1
CATSDGQGTIDEQFF
TGTGCCACCAGTGACGGACAGGGTACAATCGATGAGCAGTTCTTC
>-|14|TRBD1|TRBJ1-2|TRBV28
CASRPDRVGYGYTF
TGTGCCAGCAGACCCGACAGGGTGGGCTATGGCTACACCTTC
>-|15|TRBD1|TRBJ1-1|TRBV9
CASSPTGVSNTEAFF
TGTGCCAGCAGCCCGACAGGGGTAAGTAACACTGAAGCTTTCTTT
>-|14|-|TRBJ1-3|TRBV20-1
CSASLLPAARTIYF
TGCAGTGCTAGTTTGCTCCCCGCGGCACGAACCATATATTTT
>-|13|-|TRBJ1-5|TRBV18
CASSGEGDQPQHF
TGTGCCAGCTCAGGGGAGGGGGACCAGCCCCAGCATTTT
>-|14|TRBD2|TRBJ2-1|TRBV4-1
CASSQVAGRDEQFF
TGCGCCAGCAGCCAAGTTGCAGGGAGGGATGAGCAGTTCTTC
>-|14|TRBD1|TRBJ2-2|TRBV29-1
CSVWGQGNTGELFF
TGCAGCGTGTGGGGACAGGGGAATACCGGGGAGCTGTTTTTT
>-|11|-|TRBJ1-1|TRBV20-1
CSASRSTEAFF
TGCAGTGCTAGTCGGAGCACTGAAGCTTTCTTT
>-|15|TRBD2|TRBJ2-5|TRBV5-6
CASSFGTSVGETQYF
TGTGCCAGCAGCTTCGGGACTAGCGTTGGAGAGACCCAGTACTTC
>-|16|TRBD2|TRBJ2-5|TRBV25-1
CASSEYGSGRQETQYF
TGTGCCAGCAGTGAATATGGTAGCGGGAGGCAAGAGACCCAGTACTTC
>-|14|-|TRBJ2-6|TRBV7-2
CANDKGSGANVLTF
TGTGCCAACGACAAGGGGTCTGGGGCCAACGTCCTGACTTTC
>-|16|TRBD2|TRBJ2-7|TRBV10-3
CAISDPGLADDYEQYF
TGTGCCATCAGTGATCCGGGACTAGCGGATGACTACGAGCAGTACTTC
>-|20|-|TRBJ2-1|TRBV4-3
CASSQDLPAGVNQVYNEQFF
TGCGCCAGCAGCCAAGATCTCCCAGCGGGCGTCAACCAAGTCTACAATGAGCAGTTCTTC
>-|18|TRBD2|TRBJ2-2|TRBV19
CASSSWLAGGPGTGELFF
TGTGCCAGTAGTAGTTGGCTAGCGGGAGGGCCGGGCACCGGGGAGCTGTTTTTT
>once|12|TRBD1|TRBJ2-7|TRBV30
CAWNRGLYEQYF
TGTGCCTGGAACAGGGGGCTCTACGAGCAGTACTTC
>few|15|TRBD1|TRBJ1-5|TRBV2
CASSSQGVGNQPQHF
TGTGCCAGCAGTTCACAGGGGGTTGGGAATCAGCCCCAGCATTTT
>-|13|-|TRBJ1-1|TRBV7-9
CASSHGGVDGAFF
TGTGCCAGCAGCCATGGGGGGGTCGATGGAGCTTTCTTT
>-|16|-|TRBJ1-5|TRBV10-2
CASSGSRQNSNQPQHF
TGCGCCAGCAGTGGGTCTAGACAGAATAGCAATCAGCCCCAGCATTTT
>-|16|TRBD2|TRBJ2-1|TRBV27
CASSPWTSGIANEQFF
TGTGCCAGCAGTCCATGGACTAGCGGGATTGCCAATGAGCAGTTCTTC
>-|13|TRBD2|TRBJ2-1|TRBV9
CASSKAGESMRFF
TGTGCCAGCAGCAAGGCGGGAGAATCGATGCGGTTCTTC
>once|16|TRBD2|TRBJ2-7|TRBV6-5
CASSYFRAGGSYEQYF
TGTGCCAGCAGTTACTTTCGAGCGGGAGGTTCCTACGAGCAGTACTTC